The 24 T cell receptor beta chains presented below share a single source sample, sequenced in a study of T cell responses to AZD1222 COVID-19 vaccine. The table came from immunoSEQ multiplex PCR; TCRdb's copy has only in-frame clones and leaves some out. The table records about 77,000 clones, 92% of them present only once. The sequences come from peripheral blood, collected 28 days after the second AZD1222 dose. The receptors here all came from an adult who received the AZD1222 COVID-19 vaccine.

This chain connects TRBV24-1 to TRBJ2-1; 7 bases map to TRBD2. The CDR3 length is 16 residues. V trimming: 3 bases; J trimming: 0 bases; junction bases outside the gene matches: 4. Per the germline V gene, CDR1 is KGHDR and CDR2 is SFDVKD. The CDR3 spells CATSDPSGDSYNEQFF. Written as DNA, the CDR3 is TGTGCCACCAGTGATCCTAGCGGAGACTCCTACAATGAGCAGTTCTTC.

The rearrangement uses TRBV2 and TRBJ1-4; D is ambiguous. V gave up 6 bases and J gave up 0 bases, with 8 bases separating them. This CDR3 has 14 amino acids. Germline V gene sequence: CDR1 SNHLY, CDR2 FYNNEI. The DNA for the CDR3 is TGTGCCAGCAGCAAGTCTGCAACTAATGAAAAACTGTTTTTT. Translating gives CASSKSATNEKLFF. The full variable domain, rest sourced from reference TRBV2 and TRBJ1-4, is EPEVTQTPSHQVTQMGQEVILRCVPISNHLYFYWYRQILGQKVEFLVSFYNNEISEKSEIFDDQFSVERPDGSNFTLKIRSTKLEDSAMYFCASSKSATNEKLFFGSGTQLSVL.

The gene calls are TRBV15 and TRBJ1-2; D is possibly TRBD1 (6 bases). Deletions cut 8 bases from V and 4 bases from J, with 11 bases between. The CDR3 runs to 12 residues. Germline V gene data show CDR1 as LNHNV and CDR2 as YYDKDF (reference sequence). The CDR3 reads CATSGVTYGYTF. CDR3 coding DNA: TGTGCCACCTCAGGGGTTACCTATGGCTACACCTTC.

The genes are TRBV5-1 and TRBJ2-5; 8 nucleotides match TRBD2. V gave up 5 bases and J gave up 1 base; unmatched junction bases: 4. Germline V gene data show CDR1 as SGHRS and CDR2 as YFSETQ. This CDR3 comprises 14 residues. This CDR3 reads CASRAGGIQETQYF. The CDR3 DNA reads as TGCGCCAGCAGGGCGGGGGGAATCCAAGAGACCCAGTACTTC. The full variable domain, with the rest looked up from reference TRBV5-1 and TRBJ2-5, is KAGVTQTPRYLIKTRGQQVTLSCSPISGHRSVSWYQQTPGQGLQFLFEYFSETQRNKGNFPGRFSGRQFSNSRSEMNVSTLELGDSALYLCASRAGGIQETQYFGPGTRLLVL.

This clone has just one count. The gene calls are TRBV11-3 and TRBJ2-7; tentatively, D is TRBD2 (6 bases). Trimming took off 2 bases at V and 7 bases at J, with 15 bases between the two ends. The CDR3 consists of 14 residues. Per germline, CDR1 SGHNT and CDR2 YENEEA. CDR3 nucleotides: TGTGCCAGCAGCTTACGAGGGGCGGGGAGTGAGCAGTACTTC. Protein sequence: CASSLRGAGSEQYF.

V and J are TRBV10-3 and TRBJ1-6, with D perhaps TRBD1 (5 bases). The CDR3 is 14 amino acids. Trimming stripped 3 bases from V and 7 bases from J, with 10 bases between. Germline lookup yields CDR1 ENHRY and CDR2 SYGVKD. The CDR3 is CAISDGQGNSPLHF. In DNA, the CDR3 is TGTGCCATCAGTGATGGGCAGGGCAATTCACCCCTCCACTTT.

The J gene is TRBJ1-2, the V gene TRBV27; TRBD1 matches at 7 bases. The germline V gene has CDR1 MNHEY and CDR2 SMNVEV (reference sequence). V dropped 3 bases and J dropped 7; count of bases not matched to a gene: 8. This CDR3 is 14 amino acids long. The CDR3 is CASSLTGPLVGYTF. The CDR3 DNA reads TGTGCCAGCAGTTTGACAGGGCCCCTGGTTGGCTACACCTTC.

V gene TRBV3-1 (or the pseudogene TRBV3-2) combines with J gene TRBJ1-3; a weak D match, TRBD1 (5 bases). This CDR3 is 15 amino acids long. Deletions cut 4 bases from V and 3 bases from J, with 13 bases between. The germline gives CDR1 LGHDT, CDR2 YNNKEL (reference sequence). The DNA of the CDR3 is TGTGCCAGCAGCCCCTCTCTAGGGGATGGAAACACCATATATTTT. It translates to CASSPSLGDGNTIYF.

This sequence joins TRBV9 and TRBJ2-5; TRBD2 is a possible D gene (5 bases). This CDR3 has 16 residues. V was clipped by 1 base and J by 1 base, with 14 bases between them. Germline V CDR1 and CDR2: SGDLS, YYNGEE. CDR3 in DNA: TGTGCCAGCAGCGTACCGGTGGCGGGCACCCAAGAGACCCAGTACTTC. Its protein is CASSVPVAGTQETQYF. Complete variable domain (other parts from reference TRBV9 and TRBJ2-5): DSGVTQTPKHLITATGQRVTLRCSPRSGDLSVYWYQQSLDQGLQFLIQYYNGEERAKGNILERFSAQQFPDLHSELNLSSLELGDSALYFCASSVPVAGTQETQYFGPGTRLLVL.

This clone has a single count. The rearrangement links TRBV19 to TRBJ2-3; 11 bases are shared with TRBD2. The V segment lost 5 bases and the J segment 4 bases; nucleotides outside the gene matches: 26. Germline V CDR1 and CDR2: LNHDA, SQIVND (reference sequence). The CDR3 is 22 amino acids. This CDR3 is CASSPYSYPKGLAVLAPDTQYF. In nucleotides, the CDR3 is TGTGCCAGTAGTCCCTACAGCTATCCAAAGGGACTAGCGGTTCTAGCACCAGATACGCAGTATTTT.

The CDR3, as DNA: TGTGCCAGCAGTCACCGGGACAATTGGGGGGCCCAGTACTTC. This sequence encodes CASSHRDNWGAQYF. The chain is built from TRBV27 and TRBJ2-5; D might be TRBD1 or TRBD2, each matching 6 bases. With 5 bases removed from V and 9 bases from J, the gap between germline ends came to 19 bases. The CDR3 length is 14 residues. The V gene's germline CDR1 is MNHEY and CDR2 SMNVEV (reference sequence).

The rearrangement links TRBV19 to TRBJ2-3; 8 bases map to TRBD1. The V gene's germline CDR1 is LNHDA and CDR2 SQIVND (reference sequence). J lost 0 bases, V lost 6 bases, and 8 bases had no gene match. The CDR3 runs 16 residues. The CDR3 here is CASSGTGGTSTDTQYF. The CDR3 DNA follows: TGTGCCAGTAGCGGGACAGGAGGTACTAGCACAGATACGCAGTATTTT.

The chain combines TRBV30 with TRBJ2-4; 11 bases align to TRBD2. V lost 0 bases and J lost 0; bases outside the gene matches: 10. This CDR3 spans 19 amino acids. From germline, CDR1 is GTSNPN and CDR2 SVGIG (reference sequence). The CDR3 region is CAWSVIRTSGPLAKNIQYF. CDR3 in DNA: TGTGCCTGGAGTGTAATCCGGACTAGCGGGCCCCTAGCCAAAAACATTCAGTACTTC.

The CDR3 coding sequence is TGTGCCATCAGGAAGGGCCCTGGAAACACCATATATTTT. The encoded protein is CAIRKGPGNTIYF. The chain couples TRBV10-3 to TRBJ1-3; no definite D call. The V gene's germline CDR1 is ENHRY and CDR2 SYGVKD. Trimming took off 6 bases at V and 2 bases at J, with 8 bases between the two ends. CDR3 length: 13 residues.

The chain couples TRBV10-3 to TRBJ2-3, with 12 bases identical to TRBD2. Trimming at V came to 4 bases and at J to 3 bases, leaving 5 bases not matched to a gene. In germline, CDR1 is ENHRY, CDR2 SYGVKD. The CDR3 has 16 amino acids. CDR3 sequence (DNA): TGTGCCATCAGTGGACTAGCGGGAGAACCGACAGATACGCAGTATTTT. Amino acid sequence: CAISGLAGEPTDTQYF.

This chain links TRBV24-1 with TRBJ1-1; D remains unclear. This CDR3 is built from 16 residues. CDR1 KGHDR and CDR2 SFDVKD come from the germline V gene. V was cut by 2 bases and J by 1 base, with 13 bases left in between. The CDR3: CATSDSRTPGNTEAFF. The CDR3 nucleotides are TGTGCCACCAGTGATTCCCGGACGCCGGGGAACACTGAAGCTTTCTTT.

The CDR3 protein is CASSQAPFKGGHYGYTF. In DNA form, the CDR3 reads TGCGCCAGCAGCCAGGCTCCCTTCAAGGGTGGTCACTATGGCTACACCTTC. The gene calls are TRBV4-1 and TRBJ1-2, with D hard to call. There are 17 residues in the CDR3. The germline V gene encodes CDR1 MGHRA and CDR2 YSYEKL. Trimming removed 3 bases at V and 3 bases at J, with 20 bases between.

The gene calls are TRBV9 and TRBJ2-2, with 10 bases aligning to TRBD1. This CDR3 is 18 amino acids long. The junction had 13 bases not matched to a gene; V was cut back by 4 bases and J by 4 bases. Germline values: CDR1 SGDLS, CDR2 YYNGEE. The CDR3 DNA reads as TGTGCCAGCAGCTACCGGGACAGGGGTCTTTCGGGCACCGGGGAGCTGTTTTTT. Its protein product is CASSYRDRGLSGTGELFF.

This chain links TRBV7-2 with TRBJ2-7; no firm D call. Germline CDR1 and CDR2: SGHTA and FQGNSA. V lost 4 bases, J lost 2 bases, and 12 bases lay in between. The CDR3 length is 14 residues. The chain's CDR3 is CASSWGVRTYEQYF. CDR3 bases: TGTGCCAGCAGCTGGGGTGTTAGGACCTACGAGCAGTACTTC.

This sequence joins TRBV7-9 and TRBJ2-1; TRBD2 aligns across 10 bases. CDR1 and CDR2 (germline): SEHNR, FQNEAQ (reference sequence). The CDR3 sequence is 17 residues long. The V gene end was trimmed by 1 base and the J gene end by 6 bases; junction bases not matched to a gene: 9. The CDR3 nucleotides read TGTGCCAGCAGCTTAGTAGCGGGAGGTGATATAATCAATGAGCAGTTCTTC. It translates to CASSLVAGGDIINEQFF.

The chain uses TRBV15 and TRBJ1-5; unclear D gene. Trimming left V 6 bases short and J 0 bases short, with 6 bases between. Germline V CDR1 and CDR2: LNHNV, YYDKDF (reference sequence). This CDR3 contains 13 residues. Here the CDR3 DNA reads TGTGCCACCAGTCAGAATAGCAATCAGCCCCAGCATTTT. Its translation is CATSQNSNQPQHF.

V usage is TRBV29-1 and J usage is TRBJ2-1; TRBD2 matches at 12 bases. This CDR3 has 16 residues. J gave up 1 base and V 7 bases, and 8 bases lay outside the gene matches. Germline V CDR1 and CDR2: SQVTM, ANQGSEA. CDR3 coding DNA: TGCAGCGCTACCCCTAGCGGGAGGGGTTCCTACAATGAGCAGTTCTTC. Encoded protein: CSATPSGRGSYNEQFF.

The genes are TRBV2 and TRBJ2-3, with TRBD2 matching 15 bases. Germline V gene sequence: CDR1 SNHLY, CDR2 FYNNEI. The CDR3 has 19 residues. V shed 6 bases, J shed 4 bases, and the junction held 14 bases outside the gene matches. The CDR3 nucleotides are TGTGCCAGCAGGACGGGACTAGCGGGAGGACCGACTGGACCAGATACGCAGTATTTT. Its protein is CASRTGLAGGPTGPDTQYF.

CDR3 sequence: CASSLIGLGTEAFF. The CDR3 DNA follows: TGTGCCAGCAGCTTAATAGGGCTTGGTACTGAAGCTTTCTTT. The chain joins TRBV7-2 to TRBJ1-1; no reliable D call. There are 14 residues in the CDR3. Germline V lookup: CDR1 SGHTA, CDR2 FQGNSA. V was shortened by 2 bases and J by 5 bases, with 12 bases between the two germline ends.